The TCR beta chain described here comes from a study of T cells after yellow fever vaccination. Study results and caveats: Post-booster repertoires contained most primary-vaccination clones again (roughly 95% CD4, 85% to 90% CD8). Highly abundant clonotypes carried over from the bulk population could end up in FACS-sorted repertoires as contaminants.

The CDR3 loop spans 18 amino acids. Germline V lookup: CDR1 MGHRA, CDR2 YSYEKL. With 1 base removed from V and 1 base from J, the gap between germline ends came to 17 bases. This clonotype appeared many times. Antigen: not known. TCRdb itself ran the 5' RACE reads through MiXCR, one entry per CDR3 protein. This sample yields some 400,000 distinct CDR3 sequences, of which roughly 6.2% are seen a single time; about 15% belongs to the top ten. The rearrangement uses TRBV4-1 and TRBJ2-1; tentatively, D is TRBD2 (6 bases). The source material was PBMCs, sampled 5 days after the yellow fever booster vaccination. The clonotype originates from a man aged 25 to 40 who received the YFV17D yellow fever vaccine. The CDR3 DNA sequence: TGCGCCAGCAGCCAAGTACCCCTTGTCCGGGGGTCCTACAATGAGCAGTTCTTC. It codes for CASSQVPLVRGSYNEQFF.